This T cell receptor beta chain was sequenced for a study of blood T cells in healthy people across ages. Through a sample-barcoded 5' primer and a J-beta primer mix, a second PCR was run for about 6 to 11 cycles. One entry per CDR3 protein results from TCRdb running MiXCR on the 5' RACE reads. The repertoire has some 760,000 distinct CDR3 sequences, 20% to 30% of them found once; the top ten carry under 10%. CDR3 length: 16 residues. Germline values: CDR1 SGHKS, CDR2 YYEKEE (reference sequence). V lost 1 base and J lost 1, with 15 bases in between. This clonotype has just a few counts. The sample was also reused in another study, on T cells of mothers and their children.

The chain joins TRBV5-5 to TRBJ2-7, with D possibly TRBD2 on 5 matching bases. The TCR was taken from a boy younger than 18 in good health. Source material: blood. The DNA for the CDR3 is TGTGCCAGCAGCTTGAAACTCGGGGTCTCATCCTACGAGCAGTACTTC. Protein sequence: CASSLKLGVSSYEQYF.